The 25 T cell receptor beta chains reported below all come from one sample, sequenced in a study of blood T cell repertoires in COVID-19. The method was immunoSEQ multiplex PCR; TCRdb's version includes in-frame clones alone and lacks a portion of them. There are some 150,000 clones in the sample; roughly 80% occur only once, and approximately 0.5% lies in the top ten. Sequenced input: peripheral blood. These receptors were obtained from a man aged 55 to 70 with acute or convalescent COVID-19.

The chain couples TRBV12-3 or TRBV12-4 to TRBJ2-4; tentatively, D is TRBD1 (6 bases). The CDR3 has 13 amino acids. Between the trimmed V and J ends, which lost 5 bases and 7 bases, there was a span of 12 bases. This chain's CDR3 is CASSGDGGNIQYF. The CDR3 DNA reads TGTGCCAGCAGTGGGGATGGGGGCAACATTCAGTACTTC.

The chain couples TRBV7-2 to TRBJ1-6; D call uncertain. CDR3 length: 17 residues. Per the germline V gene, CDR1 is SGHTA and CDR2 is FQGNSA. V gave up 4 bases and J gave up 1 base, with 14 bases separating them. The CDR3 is CASSSGLGDSYNSPLHF. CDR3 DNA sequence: TGTGCCAGCAGCTCGGGTTTAGGTGATTCCTATAATTCACCCCTCCACTTT.

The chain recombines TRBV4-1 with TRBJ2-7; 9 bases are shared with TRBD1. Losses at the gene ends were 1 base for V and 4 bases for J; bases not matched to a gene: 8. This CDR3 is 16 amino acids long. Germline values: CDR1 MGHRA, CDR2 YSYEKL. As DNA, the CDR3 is TGCGCCAGCAGCCAAGTGACGGGACAGGGTGGGTACGAGCAGTACTTC. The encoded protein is CASSQVTGQGGYEQYF.

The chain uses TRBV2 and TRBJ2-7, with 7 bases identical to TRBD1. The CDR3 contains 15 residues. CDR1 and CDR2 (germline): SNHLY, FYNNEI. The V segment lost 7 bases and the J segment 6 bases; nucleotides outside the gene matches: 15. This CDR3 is CASTPEGSTGSEQYF. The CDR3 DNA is TGTGCCAGCACACCCGAGGGATCGACAGGGAGCGAGCAGTACTTC.

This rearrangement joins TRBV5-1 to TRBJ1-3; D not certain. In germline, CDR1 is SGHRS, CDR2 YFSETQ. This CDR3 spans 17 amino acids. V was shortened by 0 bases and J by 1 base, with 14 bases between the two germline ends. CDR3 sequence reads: CASSLGYRAASGNTIYF. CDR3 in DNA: TGCGCCAGCAGCTTGGGCTATAGAGCGGCGTCTGGAAACACCATATATTTT.

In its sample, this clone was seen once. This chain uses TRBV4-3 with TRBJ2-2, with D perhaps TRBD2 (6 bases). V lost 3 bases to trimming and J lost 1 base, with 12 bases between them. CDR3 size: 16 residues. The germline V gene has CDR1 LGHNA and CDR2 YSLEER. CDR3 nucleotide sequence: TGCGCCAGCAGCCACAGTAGCGGAAGGAACACCGGGGAGCTGTTTTTT. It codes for CASSHSSGRNTGELFF.

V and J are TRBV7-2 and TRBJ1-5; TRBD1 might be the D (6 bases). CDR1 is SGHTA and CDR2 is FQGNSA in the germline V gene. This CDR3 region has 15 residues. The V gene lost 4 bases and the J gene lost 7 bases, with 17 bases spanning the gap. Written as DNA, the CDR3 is TGTGCCAGCAGCTCCAAGGGGGGGAGGGGCCAGCCCCAGCATTTT. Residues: CASSSKGGRGQPQHF.

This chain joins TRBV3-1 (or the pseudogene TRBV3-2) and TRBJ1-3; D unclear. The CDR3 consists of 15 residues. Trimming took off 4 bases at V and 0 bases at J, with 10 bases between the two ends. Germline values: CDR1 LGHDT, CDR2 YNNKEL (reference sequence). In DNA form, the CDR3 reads TGTGCCAGCAGCCTTACGGGGAGCTCTGGAAACACCATATATTTT. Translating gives CASSLTGSSGNTIYF.

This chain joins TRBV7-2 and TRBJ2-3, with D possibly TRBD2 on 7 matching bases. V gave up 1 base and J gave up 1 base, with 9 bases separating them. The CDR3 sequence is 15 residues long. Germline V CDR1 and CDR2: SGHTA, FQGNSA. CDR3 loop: CASSLGGGRTDTQYF. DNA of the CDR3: TGTGCCAGCAGCTTAGGGGGGGGGCGCACAGATACGCAGTATTTT.

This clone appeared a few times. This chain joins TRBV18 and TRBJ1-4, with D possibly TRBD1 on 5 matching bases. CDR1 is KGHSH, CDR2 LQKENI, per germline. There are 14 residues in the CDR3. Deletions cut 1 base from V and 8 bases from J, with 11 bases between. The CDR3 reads CASSPRSRGEKLFF. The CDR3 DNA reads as TGTGCCAGCTCACCACGAAGCCGGGGGGAAAAACTGTTTTTT. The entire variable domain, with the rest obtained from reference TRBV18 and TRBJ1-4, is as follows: NAGVMQNPRHLVRRRGQEARLRCSPMKGHSHVYWYRQLPEEGLKFMVYLQKENIIDESGMPKERFSAEFPKEGPSILRIQQVVRGDSAAYFCASSPRSRGEKLFFGSGTQLSVL.

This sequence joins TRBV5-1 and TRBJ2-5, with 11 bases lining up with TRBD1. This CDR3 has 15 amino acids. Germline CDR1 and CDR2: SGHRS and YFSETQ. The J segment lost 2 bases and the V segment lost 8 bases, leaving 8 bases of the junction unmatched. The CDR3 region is CASMTGQGVQETQYF. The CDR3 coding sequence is TGCGCCAGTATGACGGGACAGGGGGTTCAAGAGACCCAGTACTTC.

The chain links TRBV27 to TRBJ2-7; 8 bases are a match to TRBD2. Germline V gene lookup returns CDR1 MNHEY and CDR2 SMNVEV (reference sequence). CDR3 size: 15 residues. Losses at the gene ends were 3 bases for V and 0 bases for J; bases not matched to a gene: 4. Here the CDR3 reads CASSFSGTSSYEQYF. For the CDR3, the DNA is TGTGCCAGCAGTTTTTCCGGGACTAGCTCCTACGAGCAGTACTTC.

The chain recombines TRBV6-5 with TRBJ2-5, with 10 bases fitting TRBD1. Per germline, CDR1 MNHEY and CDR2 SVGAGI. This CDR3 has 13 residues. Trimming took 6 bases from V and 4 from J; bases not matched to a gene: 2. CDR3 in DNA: TGTGCCAGCAGGACAGGGGGCCGAGAGACCCAGTACTTC. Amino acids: CASRTGGRETQYF.

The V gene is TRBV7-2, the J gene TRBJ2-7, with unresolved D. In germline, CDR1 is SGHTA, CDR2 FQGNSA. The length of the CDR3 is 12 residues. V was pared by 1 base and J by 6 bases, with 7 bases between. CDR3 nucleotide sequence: TGTGCCAGCAGCTTAGGGCGGTCCGAGCAGTACTTC. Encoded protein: CASSLGRSEQYF.

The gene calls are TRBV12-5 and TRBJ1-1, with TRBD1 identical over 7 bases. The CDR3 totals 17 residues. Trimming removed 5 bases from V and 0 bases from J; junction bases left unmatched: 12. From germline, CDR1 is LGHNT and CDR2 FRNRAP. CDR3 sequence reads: CASGTLDRQGMNTEAFF. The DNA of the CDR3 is TGTGCTAGTGGTACCCTCGACAGACAGGGCATGAACACTGAAGCTTTCTTT.

The chain's CDR3 is CASRTGTGNTGELFF. CDR3 bases: TGTGCCAGCAGAACCGGGACAGGGAACACCGGGGAGCTGTTTTTT. The V call is TRBV7-3, the J call TRBJ2-2, with TRBD1 matching over 8 bases. Germline CDR1 SGHTA, CDR2 FQGTGA. The junction had 4 bases not matched to a gene; V was cut back by 6 bases and J by 1 base. The CDR3 is made up of 15 amino acids.

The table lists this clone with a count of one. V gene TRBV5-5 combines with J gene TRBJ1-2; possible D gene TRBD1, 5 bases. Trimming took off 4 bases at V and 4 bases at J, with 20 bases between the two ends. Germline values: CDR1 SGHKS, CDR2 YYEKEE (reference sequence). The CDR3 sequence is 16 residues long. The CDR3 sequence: CASSLISLDQGYGYTF. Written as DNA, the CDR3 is TGTGCCAGCAGCCTCATATCTCTGGATCAGGGCTATGGCTACACCTTC.

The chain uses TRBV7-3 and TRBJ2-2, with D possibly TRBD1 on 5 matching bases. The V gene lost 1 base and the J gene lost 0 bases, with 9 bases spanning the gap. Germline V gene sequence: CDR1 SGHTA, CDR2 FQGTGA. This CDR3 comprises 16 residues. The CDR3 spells CASSLSAGTNTGELFF. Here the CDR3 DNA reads TGTGCCAGCAGCTTAAGCGCAGGGACGAACACCGGGGAGCTGTTTTTT.

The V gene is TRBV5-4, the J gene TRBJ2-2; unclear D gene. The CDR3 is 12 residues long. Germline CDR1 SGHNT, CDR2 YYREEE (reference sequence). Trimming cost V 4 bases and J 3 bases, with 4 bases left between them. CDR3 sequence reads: CASSRDTGELFF. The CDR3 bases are TGTGCCAGCAGCCGGGACACCGGGGAGCTGTTTTTT.

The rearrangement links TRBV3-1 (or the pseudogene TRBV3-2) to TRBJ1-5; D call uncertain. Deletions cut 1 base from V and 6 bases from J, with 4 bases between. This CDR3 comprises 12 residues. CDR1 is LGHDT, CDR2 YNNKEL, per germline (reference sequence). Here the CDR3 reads CASSQGLQPQHF. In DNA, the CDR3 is TGTGCCAGCAGCCAAGGACTTCAGCCCCAGCATTTT.

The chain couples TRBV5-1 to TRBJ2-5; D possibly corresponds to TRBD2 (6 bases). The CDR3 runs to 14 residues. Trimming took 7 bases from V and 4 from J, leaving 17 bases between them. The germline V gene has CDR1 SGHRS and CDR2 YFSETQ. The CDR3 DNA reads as TGCGCCAGCTATCTGGGGGGTTCCCCAGAGACCCAGTACTTC. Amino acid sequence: CASYLGGSPETQYF.

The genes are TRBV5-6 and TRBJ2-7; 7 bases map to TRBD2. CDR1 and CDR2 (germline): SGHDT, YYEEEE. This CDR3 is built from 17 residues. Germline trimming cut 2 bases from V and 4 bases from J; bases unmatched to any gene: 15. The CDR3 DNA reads TGTGCCAGCAGCTTACGCCGATGGGCGGGGGTGACGTACGAGCAGTACTTC. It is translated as CASSLRRWAGVTYEQYF.

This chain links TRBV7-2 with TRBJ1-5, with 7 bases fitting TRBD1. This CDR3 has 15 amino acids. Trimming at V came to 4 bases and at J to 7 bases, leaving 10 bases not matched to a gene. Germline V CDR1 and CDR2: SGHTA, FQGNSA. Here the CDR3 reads CASSSAQGSGQPQHF. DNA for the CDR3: TGTGCCAGCAGCTCCGCACAGGGGTCGGGACAGCCCCAGCATTTT.

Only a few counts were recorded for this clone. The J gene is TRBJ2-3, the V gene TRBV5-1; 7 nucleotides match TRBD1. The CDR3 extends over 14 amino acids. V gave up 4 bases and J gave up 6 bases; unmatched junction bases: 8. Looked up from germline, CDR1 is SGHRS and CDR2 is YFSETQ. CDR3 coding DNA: TGCGCCAGCAGCCCAGACAGGGAAAGGGATACGCAGTATTTT. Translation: CASSPDRERDTQYF.

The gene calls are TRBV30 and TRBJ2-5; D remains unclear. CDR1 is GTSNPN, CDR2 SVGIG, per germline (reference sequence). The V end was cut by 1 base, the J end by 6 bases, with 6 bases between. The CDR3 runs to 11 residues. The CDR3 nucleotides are TGTGCCTGGAGTGAGAGCAAGACCCAGTACTTC. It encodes CAWSESKTQYF.